The TCR beta chain described here comes from a study of T cell changes during pregnancy in multiple sclerosis (dated by TCRdb to between 2018 and 2021). Regarding the research as a whole: Changes in the T cell repertoire over the course of pregnancy were examined in this study in women with multiple sclerosis.

The library was made by the immunoSEQ multiplex PCR assay. TCRdb limited this immuneACCESS table to in-frame rearrangements with V and J called. A share of clones is missing; checked studies link under half to unresolved V genes, and the rest is unexplained. For this sample the table gives tens of thousands of clones, of which roughly 92% were detected only once. Of the sample, around 2% falls within the top ten clones. Inclusive of the bounding cysteine and phenylalanine, the CDR3 is 15 residues long. The kept DNA is CDR3 alone, 45 bases in frame from the first base. CDR1 and CDR2 were assigned from the germline V gene (reference sequence) as LNHNV and YYDKDF. Ends trimmed: V by 0 bases, J by 0 bases; bases unmatched to a gene: 2. Points on this clone: The specificity of this receptor is unknown. No quality values exist for individual bases; no much larger clone is one base distant.

The chain was built from TRBV15 and TRBJ2-7; the central 7 bases match TRBD1. The material sequenced was peripheral blood, taken in the second trimester of pregnancy. The receptor's source is a female donor with multiple sclerosis, enrolled in a pregnancy study. In nucleotide form, the sequence is TGTGCCACCAGCAGAGATCCAGGGGGCTCCTACGAGCAGTACTTC. Translated, this gives CATSRDPGGSYEQYF.